A selection of T cell receptor beta chains follows, all from one sample in a study of blood T cell repertoires in COVID-19. Produced via immunoSEQ multiplex PCR; TCRdb's table is partial and in-frame only. The sample consists of about 250,000 clones, roughly four fifths of them appearing once. Sequenced material: PBMCs or T cells enriched from blood (not recorded which). These receptors all come from a woman aged 40 to 50 who had been exposed to COVID-19. Both conserved end residues are part of each CDR3. A D gene is named only where the DNA matches it firmly. Clone size is stated in some rows and not others, as once, few, many or a class when expanded.

J gene,V gene,clone size,D gene,CDR3 DNA,CDR3 protein
TRBJ2-5,TRBV7-9,NA,NA,TGTGCCAGCAGCCCCCGCGCGAGGCGGAACCAAGAGACCCAGTACTTC,CASSPRARRNQETQYF
TRBJ2-5,TRBV28,NA,TRBD2,TGTGCCAGCAGTCTGGGCGGGGGACGCCAAGAGACCCAGTACTTC,CASSLGGGRQETQYF
TRBJ2-5,TRBV5-1,NA,TRBD1,TGCGCCAGCACCACAGGGACAGGGGGAGCAGAGACCCAGTACTTC,CASTTGTGGAETQYF
TRBJ2-5,TRBV5-4,NA,NA,TGTGCCAGCAGCTCAGGGACTGAGCAAGAGACCCAGTACTTC,CASSSGTEQETQYF
TRBJ1-2,TRBV27,NA,NA,TGTGCCAGCAGACCACAGGGACCCTATGGCTACACCTTC,CASRPQGPYGYTF
TRBJ1-5,TRBV15,NA,NA,TGTGCCACCAGCAGAGATAGGGGGGGTTTTGTCAATCAGCCCCAGCATTTT,CATSRDRGGFVNQPQHF
TRBJ1-2,TRBV7-6,NA,NA,TGTGCCAGCAGCCCGGACAATTCCCTTAACTATGGCTACACCTTC,CASSPDNSLNYGYTF
TRBJ2-2,TRBV7-2,NA,TRBD1,TGTGCCAGCAGCTTCCGGCGCCCTGGGACAGGGCGATTGACCGGGGAGCTGTTTTTT,CASSFRRPGTGRLTGELFF
TRBJ1-1,TRBV7-9,few,NA,TGTGCCAGTAGATTGACTGTTAACACTGAAGCTTTCTTT,CASRLTVNTEAFF
TRBJ1-2,TRBV5-6,NA,NA,TGTGCCAGCAGCCAACAATGGACTGGCCATGGCTACACCTTC,CASSQQWTGHGYTF